The rows below give T cell receptor beta chains drawn from one sample of a study of T cell repertoires in cytomegalovirus infection. TCRdb ran MiXCR on the reads and lists one entry per CDR3 protein. The data hold about 490,000 distinct CDR3 sequences, with around 10% observed a single time. Specimen: PBMCs. The receptor set was obtained from a human donor in good health (CMV status not recorded). Some clones in this sample may be carry-over from other donors' samples. CDR3s include the opening cysteine and the closing phenylalanine or tryptophan.

cdr3_aa | j_call | v_call
CATSDASGRASNHNEQFF | TRBJ2-1 | TRBV24-1
CASRHRLASELEQFF | TRBJ2-1 | TRBV14
CASRAQAIQETQYF | TRBJ2-5 | TRBV2
CASSGPGGAQYF | TRBJ2-7 | TRBV6-1
CASSIEAGGGEGTEAFF | TRBJ1-1 | TRBV19
CASTLGGGAKNIQYF | TRBJ2-4 | TRBV7-2
CASSHDRKLYSGANVLTF | TRBJ2-6 | TRBV7-9
CASSRENTGELFF | TRBJ2-2 | TRBV7-7
CASNGFTGTDPTDTQYF | TRBJ2-3 | TRBV28
CASSFRGGNTEAFF | TRBJ1-1 | TRBV28
CASSTRESQYF | TRBJ2-3 | TRBV3-1
CASSIGTTADEQFF | TRBJ2-1 | TRBV5-6
CASGLVSGLLRGYTF | TRBJ1-2 | TRBV12-5
CASSFGTELGGYTF | TRBJ1-2 | TRBV12-3/TRBV12-4
CASSPWPTVNTGELFF | TRBJ2-2 | TRBV5-4
CASSRERGYTF | TRBJ1-2 | TRBV28